The following is a T cell receptor beta chain sequence with its context. The antigen it recognizes is unknown. Qualities for individual bases were not recorded, and no much larger clone is one base off. TCRbeta CDR3 regions were amplified from genomic DNA using the immunoSEQ Assay, a bias-controlled multiplex PCR. The paper's data handling went like this. The number of nucleated cells in each sample was estimated from the amplification of reference gene primers within the assay. To quantify the absolute abundance of each unique TCRbeta CDR3 rearrangement, sequence reads were collapsed and filtered. For each sample, productive Simpson clonality was calculated as the square root of Simpson's diversity index across productive rearrangements. This immuneACCESS table, as held by TCRdb, lists in-frame sequences with V and J called but not all clones. Of the missing ones, under half trace to an unresolved V gene in checked studies; the others have no known cause. From that table come the V and J calls and clone size; the DNA was used to work out D and trimming. The sample yields approximately 97,000 clones; more than 85% were counted once. The ten largest account for about 3% of the sample.

The collaborating institutions used their own protocols to collect whole blood in K2EDTA tubes. Collaborator samples were shipped for TCRbeta analysis as frozen whole blood, isolated PBMCs, or DNA extracted from either sample type. Relative to germline, V is missing 10 bases and J is missing 0 bases, with 13 bases of the junction outside any gene match. CDR1 and CDR2 were assigned from the germline V gene (reference sequence) as LNHDA and SQIVND. From the cysteine through the phenylalanine, the CDR3 covers 17 amino acids. CDR3 DNA is the only sequence kept; it has 51 bases, read in frame from the first base. These data belong to a study of blood T cell repertoires in COVID-19 (dated by TCRdb to the early 2020s). With regard to the full study: Collaborator samples came from the United States, Italy and Spain and covered acute and convalescent phases of COVID-19. The prospective study material was composed of cDNA or gDNA derived from T cells, B-cell-depleted T cells, or PBMCs. Nearly every sample came with metadata listing a de-identified subject ID, COVID-19 status, age in years and sex. The repertoires were released in a freely available public database meant as a resource for research on the immune response to SARS-CoV-2. HLA class I and class II types, where available, came from metadata supplied by the sample provider rather than from assay-based typing. The samples were drawn from the first 160 participants of the ongoing ImmuneRACE study and from some 1,300 subjects provided by 6 global collaborators. The dataset comprised deeply sampled blood TCRbeta repertoires from subjects exposed to, actively infected with, or recovered from COVID-19. Paper-wide results and their limitations: How much clinical and demographic metadata was included differed by source and by participant, and the metadata was provided uncurated.

The sample was peripheral blood. The receptor's source is a man between 45 and 60 years old with active or convalescent COVID-19. The chain is made from TRBV19 and TRBJ2-1, and TRBD2 aligns with 9 junction nucleotides. CDR3 reads: CATLSPAGGPSYNEQFF. The nucleotides are TGTGCCACCCTGAGCCCAGCGGGGGGACCCTCCTACAATGAGCAGTTCTTC.